This TCR beta chain was sequenced during a study of blood T cells in healthy people across ages. Primers used in a second PCR of about 6 to 11 cycles were a sample-barcoded 5' primer and a J-beta primer mix. A single record per CDR3 protein comes from TCRdb applying MiXCR to the 5' RACE reads. The sample consists of 800,000 or so distinct CDR3 sequences, about 25% of them appearing once. Germline V lookup: CDR1 MNHEY, CDR2 SVGAGI. This CDR3 contains 15 residues. With each sample, at least 5 micrograms of total RNA were extracted. A further study also used this sample, focusing on T cells of mothers and their children.

This receptor was obtained from a boy between 10 and 17 years old in good health. The rearrangement links TRBV6-5 to TRBJ2-5, with 12 bases identical to TRBD1. Near its end, the DNA agrees better with TRBJ2-1, so the J call may be wrong. The sample taken for sequencing was blood. The CDR3 sequence: CASSLGTGGMNEQFF. CDR3 DNA sequence: TGTGCCAGCAGTCTAGGGACAGGGGGCATGAATGAGCAGTTCTTC.